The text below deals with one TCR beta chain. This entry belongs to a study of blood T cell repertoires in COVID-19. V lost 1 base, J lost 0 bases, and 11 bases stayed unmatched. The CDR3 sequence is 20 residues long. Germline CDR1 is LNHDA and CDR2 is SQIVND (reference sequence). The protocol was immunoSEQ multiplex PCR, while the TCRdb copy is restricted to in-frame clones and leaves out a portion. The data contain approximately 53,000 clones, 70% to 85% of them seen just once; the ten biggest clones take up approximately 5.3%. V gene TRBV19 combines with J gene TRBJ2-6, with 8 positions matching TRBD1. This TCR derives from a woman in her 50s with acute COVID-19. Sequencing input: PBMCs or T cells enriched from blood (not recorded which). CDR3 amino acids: CASSIGPIRGRSSGANVLTF. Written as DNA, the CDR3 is TGTGCCAGTAGTATAGGCCCCATCAGGGGGCGAAGCTCTGGGGCCAACGTCCTGACTTTC.